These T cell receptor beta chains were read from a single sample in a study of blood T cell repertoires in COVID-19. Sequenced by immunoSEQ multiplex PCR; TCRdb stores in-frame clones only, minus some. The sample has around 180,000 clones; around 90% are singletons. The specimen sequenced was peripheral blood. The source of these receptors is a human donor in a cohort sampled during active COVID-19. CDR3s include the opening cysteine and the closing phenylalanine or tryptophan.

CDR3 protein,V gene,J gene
CAWRAILGQFGEKLFF,TRBV30,TRBJ1-4
CATSKTLTAGTGYGYTF,TRBV15,TRBJ1-2
CASNPKSVGIYGYTF,TRBV19,TRBJ1-2
CASSYRSGAGNTIYF,TRBV6-5,TRBJ1-3
CASSPNRVPNTEAFF,TRBV9,TRBJ1-1
CASSSPGSGASYEQYF,TRBV6-2/TRBV6-3,TRBJ2-7
CASSQTRVSNEKLFF,TRBV7-9,TRBJ1-4
CASREQGNQPQHF,TRBV12-3/TRBV12-4,TRBJ1-5
CASSDSQGARYEQYF,TRBV6-4,TRBJ2-7
CATSRLPSHSGSYSYNEQFF,TRBV15,TRBJ2-1
CASSQDYRTLSGNTIYF,TRBV3-1/TRBV3-2,TRBJ1-3
CASGALANEKLFF,TRBV2,TRBJ1-4
CATEGSGSSSYEQYF,TRBV10-3,TRBJ2-7
CASSPTGFGTEAFF,TRBV3-1/TRBV3-2,TRBJ1-1
CATSRDLRGREPQHF,TRBV15,TRBJ1-5
CASSRGSPGELFF,TRBV7-6,TRBJ2-2
CASSLLTGVRDTEAFF,TRBV5-1,TRBJ1-1
CASSENRANTGELFF,TRBV6-4,TRBJ2-2
CASSRTGGRGSGNTIYF,TRBV13,TRBJ1-3
CASSQDGARGSGYTF,TRBV4-3,TRBJ1-2
CASSFSGTVYEQYF,TRBV5-5,TRBJ2-7
CASGRGSGSNQPQHF,TRBV28,TRBJ1-5
CASSQRSGDRLSADTQYF,TRBV7-6,TRBJ2-3
CASRRQGAADTQYF,TRBV19,TRBJ2-3
CASSGRAGNYEQYF,TRBV7-2,TRBJ2-7
CASSYWSGNTEAFF,TRBV6-5,TRBJ1-1
CAISGLGQAGSYEQYF,TRBV10-3,TRBJ2-7
CSARGGGEQFF,TRBV20-1,TRBJ2-1